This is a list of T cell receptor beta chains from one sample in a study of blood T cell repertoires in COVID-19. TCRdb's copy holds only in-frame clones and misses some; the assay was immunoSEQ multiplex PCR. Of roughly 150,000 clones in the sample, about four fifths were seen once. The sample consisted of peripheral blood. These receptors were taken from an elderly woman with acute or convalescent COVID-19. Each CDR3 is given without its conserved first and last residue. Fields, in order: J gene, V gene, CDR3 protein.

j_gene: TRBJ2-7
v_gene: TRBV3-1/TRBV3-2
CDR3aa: ASQGGSAYEQY

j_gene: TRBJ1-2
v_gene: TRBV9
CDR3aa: ASSPGQGNYGYT

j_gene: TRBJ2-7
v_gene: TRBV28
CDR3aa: ASSSDNPYEQY

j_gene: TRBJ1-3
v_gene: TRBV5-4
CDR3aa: ASSSSGSAGNTIY

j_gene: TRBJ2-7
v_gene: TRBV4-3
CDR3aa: ASSQDRRGIGSNQQRY

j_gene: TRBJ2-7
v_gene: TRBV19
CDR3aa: ASSLTGGFHEQY

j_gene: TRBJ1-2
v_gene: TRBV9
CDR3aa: ASRDRGSYGYT

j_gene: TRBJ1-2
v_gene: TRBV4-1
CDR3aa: ASSHNSDGYT

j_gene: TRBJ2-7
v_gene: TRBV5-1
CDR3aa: ASSIRQGAGEQY

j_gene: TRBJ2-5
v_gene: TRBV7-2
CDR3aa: ASSLRAGGAQETQY

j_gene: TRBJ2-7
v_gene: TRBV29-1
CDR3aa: SVVLSGLGEQY

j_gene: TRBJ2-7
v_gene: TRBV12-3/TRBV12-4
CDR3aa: ASSLWGHEQY

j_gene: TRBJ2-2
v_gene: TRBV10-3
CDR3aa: ATRQGIAGELF

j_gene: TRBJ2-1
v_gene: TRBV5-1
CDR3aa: ASSPPEVLGNEQF

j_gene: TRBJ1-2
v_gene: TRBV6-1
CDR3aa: ASSEVRLEGYT

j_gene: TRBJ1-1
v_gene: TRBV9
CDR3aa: ASSVGQGRTDTEAF

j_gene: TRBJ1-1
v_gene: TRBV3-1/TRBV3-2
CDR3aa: ASSQSDRGNTEAF

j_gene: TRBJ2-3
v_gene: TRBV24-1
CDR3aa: ATSDRTGGSTDTQY

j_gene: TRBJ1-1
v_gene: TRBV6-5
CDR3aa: ASRGQGHTEAF

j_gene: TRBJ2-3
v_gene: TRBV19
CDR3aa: ASSMTSGIEDTQY

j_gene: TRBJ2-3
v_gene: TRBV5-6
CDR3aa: ASSLGRVVADTQY

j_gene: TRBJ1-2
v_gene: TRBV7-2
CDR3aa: ASSFGTAYNYGYT

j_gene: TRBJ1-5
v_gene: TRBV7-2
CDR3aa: ASSLGQGVGNQPQH

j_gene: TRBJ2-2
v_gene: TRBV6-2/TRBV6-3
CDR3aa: ASSSVGGSTGELF

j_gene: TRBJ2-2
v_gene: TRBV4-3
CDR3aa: ASSQDRNTGELF

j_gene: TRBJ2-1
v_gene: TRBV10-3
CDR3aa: AIKDKSSYNEQF

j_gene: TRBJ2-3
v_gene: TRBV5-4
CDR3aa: ASSLGGSAADTQY

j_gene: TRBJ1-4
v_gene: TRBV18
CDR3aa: ASSRQQAREKLF

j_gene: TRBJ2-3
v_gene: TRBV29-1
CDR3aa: SVEQRGGRDTQY

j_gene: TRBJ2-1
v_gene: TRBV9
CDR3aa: ASSVGPGDSPVGNEQF

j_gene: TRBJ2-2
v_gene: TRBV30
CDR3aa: AWSYKGTSGELF

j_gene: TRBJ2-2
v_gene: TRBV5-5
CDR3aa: ASSLASGRNTGELF

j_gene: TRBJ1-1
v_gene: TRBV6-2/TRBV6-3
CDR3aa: ASSYTGDNTEAF

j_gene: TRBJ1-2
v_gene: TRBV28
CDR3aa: ASSPDRGRGYT

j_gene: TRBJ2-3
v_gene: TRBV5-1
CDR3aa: ASSLAPGQGTDTQY

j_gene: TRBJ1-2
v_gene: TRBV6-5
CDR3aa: ASSYSGQFYGYT

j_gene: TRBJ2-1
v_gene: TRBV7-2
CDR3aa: ASSLRLAGGNEQF

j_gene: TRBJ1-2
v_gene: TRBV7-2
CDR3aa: ASSLDGGARIYGYT

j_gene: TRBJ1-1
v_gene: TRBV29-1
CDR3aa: SVARSPNTEAF

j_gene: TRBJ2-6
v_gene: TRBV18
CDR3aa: ASSPPPRPSGANVLT

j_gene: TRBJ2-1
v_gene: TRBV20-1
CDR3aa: SASDGRNVNEQF

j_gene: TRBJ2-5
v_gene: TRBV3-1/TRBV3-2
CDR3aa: ASSQDRGAGETQY

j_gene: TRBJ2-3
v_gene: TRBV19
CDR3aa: ASSMGTGVGDTQY

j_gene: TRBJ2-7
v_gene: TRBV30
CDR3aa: AWRGRLAGTNEQY

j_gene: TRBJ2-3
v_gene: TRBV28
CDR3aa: ASTSGGRGTQY

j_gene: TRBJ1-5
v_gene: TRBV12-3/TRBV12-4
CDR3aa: ASSLSIYQPQH

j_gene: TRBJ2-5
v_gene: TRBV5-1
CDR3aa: ASSGRTTTLQETQY

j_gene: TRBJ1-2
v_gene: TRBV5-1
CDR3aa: ASRLDNYGYT

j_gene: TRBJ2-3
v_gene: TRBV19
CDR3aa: ASSINSGADTQY

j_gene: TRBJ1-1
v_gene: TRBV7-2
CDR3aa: ASSLTVLVLNTEAF

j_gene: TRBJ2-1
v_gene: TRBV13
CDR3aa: ASSYMTSSSYNEQF

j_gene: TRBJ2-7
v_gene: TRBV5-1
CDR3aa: ASSNSRGEDEQY

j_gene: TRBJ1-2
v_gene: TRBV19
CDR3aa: ASSMAGSANYGYT

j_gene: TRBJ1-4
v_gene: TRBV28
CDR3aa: ASSRTGVGEKLF

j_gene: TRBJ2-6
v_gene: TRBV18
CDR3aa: ASSSYRVRGANVLT

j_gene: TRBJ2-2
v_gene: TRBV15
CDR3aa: ATSRGTGVAGELF

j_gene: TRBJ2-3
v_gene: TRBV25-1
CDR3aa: ASSGSGYGTQY

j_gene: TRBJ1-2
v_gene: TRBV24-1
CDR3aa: ATSADRAWEGYT

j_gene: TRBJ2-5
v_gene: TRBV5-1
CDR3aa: ASSTHGTDQETQY

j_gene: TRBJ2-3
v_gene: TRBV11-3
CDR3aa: ASSFSGADTQY